Listed here are 7 T cell receptor beta chains from one sample, sequenced in a study of blood T cell repertoires in COVID-19. The method was immunoSEQ multiplex PCR; TCRdb's version includes in-frame clones alone and lacks a portion of them. The sample has roughly 500,000 clones, 89% seen once. Sequencing was performed on peripheral blood. These receptor sequences come from a man in his late teens or twenties with COVID-19, enrolled during active disease.

The CDR3 protein is CASSEGQGHTEAFF. The CDR3 coding sequence is TGTGCCAGCAGTGAAGGACAGGGCCACACTGAAGCTTTCTTT. The chain links TRBV2 to TRBJ1-1; 7 bases align to TRBD1. This CDR3 has 14 amino acids. The germline V gene has CDR1 SNHLY and CDR2 FYNNEI. Trimming cost V 1 base and J 3 bases; bases outside gene matches: 2.

The genes are TRBV7-9 and TRBJ1-6; 8 bases are a match to TRBD1. CDR1 and CDR2 from the germline V gene are SEHNR and FQNEAQ (reference sequence). V gave up 3 bases and J gave up 9 bases; unmatched junction bases: 4. The CDR3 consists of 14 residues. The CDR3 region is CASSFGQGVSPLHF. DNA of the CDR3: TGTGCCAGCAGCTTCGGACAGGGCGTTTCACCCCTCCACTTT.

The table lists this clone with a count of one. The V and J genes are TRBV5-4 and TRBJ2-5; 10 nucleotides align to TRBD2. Germline V gene sequence: CDR1 SGHNT, CDR2 YYREEE (reference sequence). The CDR3 covers 15 residues. Trimming at V came to 0 bases and at J to 5 bases, leaving 4 bases not matched to a gene. CDR3 in DNA: TGTGCCAGCAGCTTGGCACTAGCGGGGATGGAGACCCAGTACTTC. It is translated as CASSLALAGMETQYF.

The chain links TRBV12-3 or TRBV12-4 to TRBJ1-5; D is possibly TRBD1 (5 bases). CDR3 length: 13 amino acids. V gave up 5 bases and J gave up 3 bases, with 8 bases separating them. The CDR3 spells CASSKDNNQPQHF. In DNA form, the CDR3 reads TGTGCCAGCAGTAAGGACAACAATCAGCCCCAGCATTTT.

This chain uses TRBV28 with TRBJ1-2, with D maybe TRBD1 (5 bases). Germline-derived CDR1 and CDR2 are MDHEN and SYDVKM. CDR3 length: 16 residues. V was cut by 3 bases and J by 4 bases, with 18 bases left in between. CDR3 amino acids: CASSLTETDRSYGYTF. CDR3 in DNA: TGTGCCAGCAGTTTGACGGAAACCGACAGATCCTATGGCTACACCTTC.

In this sample, this clone turned up once. This rearrangement joins TRBV27 to TRBJ2-1, with a possible D match to TRBD2 (7 bases). This CDR3 has 19 amino acids. Germline assignment: CDR1 MNHEY and CDR2 SMNVEV (reference sequence). The V end was cut by 6 bases, the J end by 4 bases, with 28 bases between. The CDR3 here is CASSPKSLPSRGAYNEQFF. The CDR3 nucleotides are TGTGCCAGCAGCCCAAAATCTCTACCTAGTCGGGGGGCGTACAATGAGCAGTTCTTC.

Comments on this clone: At the DNA level, this CDR3 is encoded by other sequences in the same sample as well. The CDR3 DNA sequence: TGTGCCAGCAGCCAAGATCGGACAGATACGCAGTATTTT. This gives the protein CASSQDRTDTQYF. The chain joins TRBV3-1 (or the pseudogene TRBV3-2) to TRBJ2-3, with unresolved D. Per the germline V gene, CDR1 is LGHDT and CDR2 is YNNKEL (reference sequence). The V end was cut by 0 bases, the J end by 3 bases, with 4 bases between. The CDR3 sequence is 13 residues long.